What follows is one T cell receptor beta chain and its context. The data originate from a study of T-cell reconstitution after alpha-beta-depleted transplantation in children. Germline V CDR1 and CDR2: SGHTA, FQGNSA. The CDR3 length is 17 residues. Between the trimmed V and J ends, which lost 7 bases and 1 base, there was a span of 22 bases. Unique molecular identifiers featured in how the TCRbeta library was prepared. A single record per CDR3 protein comes from TCRdb applying MiXCR to the PCR reads. Here the sample spans some 500,000 distinct CDR3 sequences, 30% to 35% being singletons. The rearrangement joins TRBV7-2 to TRBJ1-1, with D uncertain. This sequence was found in a human donor who donated a stem cell graft to a child with aplastic anemia. The sample here was PBMCs from the stem cell graft donor, taken from the stem cell graft. CDR3 nucleotides: TGTGCCAGCACCGCACTTCGTCAAGGTCTAAGGAACACTGAAGCTTTCTTT. Translating it yields CASTALRQGLRNTEAFF.